This T cell receptor (beta chain) was found in a study of blood T cell repertoires in COVID-19. For the study at large: In each case, the material was cDNA or gDNA derived from T cells, B-cell-depleted T cells, or PBMCs.

In this sample, this clone turned up once. Under the authors' procedure: Researchers report that nucleated cell counts were estimated from reference gene primer amplification. Clones were read by immunoSEQ multiplex PCR, and TCRdb kept only the in-frame ones, dropping some. V and J calls and clone size are copied from that table; D and trimming were computed from the DNA. This repertoire shows approximately 200,000 clones, about nine tenths found once; its top ten account for approximately 2.2%. All enrollees were about 18 to 89 years old and from 20 to 25 US areas. CDR1 GTSNPN and CDR2 SVGIG come from the germline V gene (reference sequence). The CDR3 is made up of 16 amino acids. J gave up 14 bases and V 1 base, and 12 bases lay outside the gene matches.

The TCR comes from a woman aged 25-40 years who had recovered from COVID-19. The chain links TRBV30 to TRBJ1-6; 12 bases match TRBD1. Sequenced: PBMCs or T cells enriched from blood (not recorded which). Here the CDR3 reads CAWSAEPGQGAPSLHF. DNA for the CDR3: TGTGCCTGGAGTGCGGAACCGGGACAGGGGGCCCCATCCCTCCACTTT.